The T cell receptor (beta chain) described here comes from a study of blood T cell repertoires in COVID-19. In the authors' methods: From reference gene primer amplification, estimates of nucleated cell counts were derived. The method was immunoSEQ multiplex PCR; TCRdb's version includes in-frame clones alone and lacks a portion of them. The D gene and trimming were derived from the DNA, and the V and J assignments and clone size from that table. Counted here are some 86,000 clones, 75% to 95% occurring once; the ten biggest clones make up 2% to 2.5%. This CDR3 spans 17 amino acids. Germline CDR1 and CDR2: LGHNA and YSLEER. V lost 4 bases to trimming and J lost 0 bases, with 16 bases between them.

The chain couples TRBV4-3 to TRBJ2-1; a weak D match, TRBD1 (5 bases). The sequence was collected from a human donor with active COVID-19. The donor label of this sample is uncertain. Material: peripheral blood. CDR3 sequence: CASSPRPTESSYNEQFF. In nucleotides, the CDR3 is TGCGCCAGCAGCCCCCGCCCGACAGAGAGCTCCTACAATGAGCAGTTCTTC.